This T cell receptor beta chain comes out of a study of blood T cells in healthy people across ages. Combining a sample-barcoded 5' primer with a J-beta primer mix, a second PCR ran for roughly 7 to 11 cycles. Using its own MiXCR run on the 5' RACE reads, TCRdb lists one record per CDR3 protein. The data hold about 1.6 million distinct CDR3 sequences, with around 36% observed a single time. This clonotype showed up just a few times. The CDR3 consists of 13 residues. Germline V gene sequence: CDR1 KGHDR, CDR2 SFDVKD. V lost 3 bases and J 6 bases, leaving 9 bases between the germline ends. The source of this sequence is a woman in her thirties in good health. J is TRBJ2-3 and V is TRBV24-1, with D perhaps being TRBD1 or TRBD2 (6 bases each). The specimen was blood. CDR3 nucleotide sequence: TGTGCCACCAGTGATGGGGGGCACGATACGCAGTATTTT. Protein sequence: CATSDGGHDTQYF.